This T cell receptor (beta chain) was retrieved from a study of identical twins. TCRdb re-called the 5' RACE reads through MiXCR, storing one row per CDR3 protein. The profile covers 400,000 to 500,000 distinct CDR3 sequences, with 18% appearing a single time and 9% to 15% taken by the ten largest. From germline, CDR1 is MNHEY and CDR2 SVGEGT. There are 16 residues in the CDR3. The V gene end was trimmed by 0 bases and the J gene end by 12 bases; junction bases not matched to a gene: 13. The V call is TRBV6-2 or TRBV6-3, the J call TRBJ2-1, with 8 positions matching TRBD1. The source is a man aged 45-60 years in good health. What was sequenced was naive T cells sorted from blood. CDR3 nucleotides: TGTGCCAGCAGTTACTCGGGGACAGGTGTCGTCTCACGGCAGTTCTTC. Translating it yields CASSYSGTGVVSRQFF.